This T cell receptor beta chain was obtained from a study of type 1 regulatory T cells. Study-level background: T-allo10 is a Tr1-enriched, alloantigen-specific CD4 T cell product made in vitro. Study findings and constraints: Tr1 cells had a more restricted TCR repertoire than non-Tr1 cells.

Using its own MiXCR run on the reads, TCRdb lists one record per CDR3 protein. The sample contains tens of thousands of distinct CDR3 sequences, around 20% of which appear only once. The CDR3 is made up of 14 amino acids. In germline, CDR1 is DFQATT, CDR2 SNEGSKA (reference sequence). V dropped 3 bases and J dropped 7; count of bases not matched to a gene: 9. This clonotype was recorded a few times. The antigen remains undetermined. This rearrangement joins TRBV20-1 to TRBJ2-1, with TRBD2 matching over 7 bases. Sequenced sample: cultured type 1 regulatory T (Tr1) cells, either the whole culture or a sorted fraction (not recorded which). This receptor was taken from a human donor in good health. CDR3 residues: CSASPGLAENEQFF. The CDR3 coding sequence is TGCAGTGCTAGCCCTGGGCTAGCGGAAAATGAGCAGTTCTTC.